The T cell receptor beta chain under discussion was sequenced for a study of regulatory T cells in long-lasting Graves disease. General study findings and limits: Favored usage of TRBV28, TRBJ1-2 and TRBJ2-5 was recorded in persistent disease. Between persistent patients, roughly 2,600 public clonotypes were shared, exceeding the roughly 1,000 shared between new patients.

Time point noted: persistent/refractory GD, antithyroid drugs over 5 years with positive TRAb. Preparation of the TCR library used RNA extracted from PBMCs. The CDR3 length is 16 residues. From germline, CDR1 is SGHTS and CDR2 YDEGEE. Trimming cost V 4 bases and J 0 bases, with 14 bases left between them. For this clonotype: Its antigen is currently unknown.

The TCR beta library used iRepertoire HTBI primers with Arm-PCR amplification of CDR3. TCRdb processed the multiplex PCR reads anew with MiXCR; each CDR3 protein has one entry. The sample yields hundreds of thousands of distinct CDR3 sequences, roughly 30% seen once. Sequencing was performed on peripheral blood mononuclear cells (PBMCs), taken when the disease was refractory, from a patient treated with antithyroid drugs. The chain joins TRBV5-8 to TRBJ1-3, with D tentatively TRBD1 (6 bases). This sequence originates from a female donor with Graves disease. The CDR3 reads CASSRRGHTSGNTIYF. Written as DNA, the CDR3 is TGTGCCAGCAGCCGGAGGGGACATACCTCTGGAAACACCATATATTTT.